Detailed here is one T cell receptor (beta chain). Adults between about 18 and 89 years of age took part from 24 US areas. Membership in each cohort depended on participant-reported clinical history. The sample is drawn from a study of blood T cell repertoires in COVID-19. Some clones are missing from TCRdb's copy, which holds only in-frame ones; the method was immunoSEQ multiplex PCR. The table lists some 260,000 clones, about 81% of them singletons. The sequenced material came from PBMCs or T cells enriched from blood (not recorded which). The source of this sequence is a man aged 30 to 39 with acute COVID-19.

The CDR3 nucleotides read TGTGCCAGCAGTGCGGGACAGTACTATGGCTACACCTTC. Its translation: CASSAGQYYGYTF. The chain couples TRBV2 to TRBJ1-2, with 7 bases aligning to TRBD1. With V trimmed by 4 bases and J by 3 bases, 2 bases remained unmatched. CDR3 length: 13 amino acids. CDR1 SNHLY and CDR2 FYNNEI come from the germline V gene. Looking up the rest from reference TRBV2 and TRBJ1-2 gives the full variable domain: EPEVTQTPSHQVTQMGQEVILRCVPISNHLYFYWYRQILGQKVEFLVSFYNNEISEKSEIFDDQFSVERPDGSNFTLKIRSTKLEDSAMYFCASSAGQYYGYTFGSGTRLTVV.